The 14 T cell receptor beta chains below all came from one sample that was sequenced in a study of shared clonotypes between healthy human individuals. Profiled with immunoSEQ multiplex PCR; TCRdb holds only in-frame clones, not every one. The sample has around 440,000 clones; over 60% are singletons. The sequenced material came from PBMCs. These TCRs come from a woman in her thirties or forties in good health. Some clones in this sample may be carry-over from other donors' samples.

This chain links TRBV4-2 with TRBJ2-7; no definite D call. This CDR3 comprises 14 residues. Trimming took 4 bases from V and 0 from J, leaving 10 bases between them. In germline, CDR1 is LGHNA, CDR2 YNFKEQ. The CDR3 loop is CASSPHPDSYEQYF. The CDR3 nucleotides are TGTGCCAGCAGCCCGCACCCCGACTCCTACGAGCAGTACTTC.

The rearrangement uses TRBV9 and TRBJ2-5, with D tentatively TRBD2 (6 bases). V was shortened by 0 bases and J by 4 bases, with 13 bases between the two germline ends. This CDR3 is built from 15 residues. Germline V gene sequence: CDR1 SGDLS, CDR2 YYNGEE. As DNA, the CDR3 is TGTGCCAGCAGCGTAGTCGGGGGAACAGGAGAGACCCAGTACTTC. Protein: CASSVVGGTGETQYF.

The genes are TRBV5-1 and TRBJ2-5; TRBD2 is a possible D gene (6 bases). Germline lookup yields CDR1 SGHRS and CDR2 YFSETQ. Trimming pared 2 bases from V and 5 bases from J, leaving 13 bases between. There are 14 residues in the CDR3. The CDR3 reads CASSFTSSGETQYF. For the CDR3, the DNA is TGCGCCAGCAGCTTCACTAGCAGTGGCGAGACCCAGTACTTC.

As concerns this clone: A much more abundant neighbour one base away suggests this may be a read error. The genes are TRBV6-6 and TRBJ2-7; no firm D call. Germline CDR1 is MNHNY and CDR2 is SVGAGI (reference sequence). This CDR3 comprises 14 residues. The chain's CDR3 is CTSSYSDGSYEQYF. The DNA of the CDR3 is TGTACCAGCAGTTACTCGGACGGTTCCTACGAGCAGTACTTC.

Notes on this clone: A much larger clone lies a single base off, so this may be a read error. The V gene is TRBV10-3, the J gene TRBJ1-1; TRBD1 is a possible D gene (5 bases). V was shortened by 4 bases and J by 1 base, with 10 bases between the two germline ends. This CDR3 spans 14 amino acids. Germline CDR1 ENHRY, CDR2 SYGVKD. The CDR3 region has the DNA TGTGCCATCAGTGTAGGCGGGGGGAACACTGAAGCTTTCTTT. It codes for CAISVGGGNTEAFF.

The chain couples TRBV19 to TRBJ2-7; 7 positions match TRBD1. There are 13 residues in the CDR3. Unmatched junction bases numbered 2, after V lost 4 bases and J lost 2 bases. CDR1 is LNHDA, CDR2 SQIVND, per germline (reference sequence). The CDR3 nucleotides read TGTGCCAGTAGTACGGGACAGACCTACGAGCAGTACTTC. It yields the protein CASSTGQTYEQYF. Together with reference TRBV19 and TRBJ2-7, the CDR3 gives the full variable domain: DGGITQSPKYLFRKEGQNVTLSCEQNLNHDAMYWYRQDPGQGLRLIYYSQIVNDFQKGDIAEGYSVSREKKESFPLTVTSAQKNPTAFYLCASSTGQTYEQYFGPGTRLTVT.

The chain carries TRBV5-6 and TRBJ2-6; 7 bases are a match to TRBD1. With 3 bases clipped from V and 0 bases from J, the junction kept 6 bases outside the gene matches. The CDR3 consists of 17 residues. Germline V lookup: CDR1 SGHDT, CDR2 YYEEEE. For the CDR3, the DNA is TGTGCCAGCAGCTCTCCGGGACAGCTCTCTGGGGCCAACGTCCTGACTTTC. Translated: CASSSPGQLSGANVLTF.

CDR3 region: CASSFRRTNTEAFF. CDR3 nucleotide sequence: TGTGCCAGCAGTTTCCGCAGGACCAACACTGAAGCTTTCTTT. The J gene is TRBJ1-1, the V gene TRBV27; unclear D gene. The germline CDR1 and CDR2 sequences are MNHEY and SMNVEV (reference sequence). CDR3 size: 14 residues. The V and J ends lost 3 bases and 2 bases respectively, with 10 bases between them.

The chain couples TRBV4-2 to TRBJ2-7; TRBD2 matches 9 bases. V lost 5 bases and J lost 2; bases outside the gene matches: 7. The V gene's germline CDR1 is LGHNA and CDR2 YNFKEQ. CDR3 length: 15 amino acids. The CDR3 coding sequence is TGTGCCAGCAGCTCACGACTAGCGGCTACCTACGAGCAGTACTTC. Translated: CASSSRLAATYEQYF.

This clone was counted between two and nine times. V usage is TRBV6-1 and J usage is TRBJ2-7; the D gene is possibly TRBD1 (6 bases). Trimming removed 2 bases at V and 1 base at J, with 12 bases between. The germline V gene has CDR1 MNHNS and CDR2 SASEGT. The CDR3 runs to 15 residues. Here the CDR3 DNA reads TGTGCCAGCAGTGAACGTCCGACAGGATCCTACGAGCAGTACTTC. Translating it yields CASSERPTGSYEQYF.

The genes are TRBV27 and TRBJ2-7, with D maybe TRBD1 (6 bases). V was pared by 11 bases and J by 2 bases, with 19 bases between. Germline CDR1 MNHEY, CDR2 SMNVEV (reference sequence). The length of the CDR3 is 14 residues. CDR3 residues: CASGRQADPYEQYF. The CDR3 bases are TGTGCCTCCGGAAGACAGGCCGACCCCTACGAGCAGTACTTC.

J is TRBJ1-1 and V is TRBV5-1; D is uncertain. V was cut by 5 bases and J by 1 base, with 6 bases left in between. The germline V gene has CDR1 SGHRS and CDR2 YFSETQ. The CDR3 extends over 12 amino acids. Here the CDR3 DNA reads TGCGCCAGCAGTGGAAAGAACACTGAAGCTTTCTTT. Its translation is CASSGKNTEAFF.

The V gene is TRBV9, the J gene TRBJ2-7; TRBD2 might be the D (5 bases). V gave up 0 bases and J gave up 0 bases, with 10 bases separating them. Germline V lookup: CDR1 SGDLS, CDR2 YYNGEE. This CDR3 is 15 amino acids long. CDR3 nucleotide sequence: TGTGCCAGCAGCGTAGGTGCTGGGAGCTCCTACGAGCAGTACTTC. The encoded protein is CASSVGAGSSYEQYF.

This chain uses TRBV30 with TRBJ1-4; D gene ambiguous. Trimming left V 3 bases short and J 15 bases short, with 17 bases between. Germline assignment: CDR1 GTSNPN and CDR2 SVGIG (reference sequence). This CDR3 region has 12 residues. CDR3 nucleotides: TGTGCCTGGAGCCGCGCTATGACTGGAGTGTTTTTT. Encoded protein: CAWSRAMTGVFF.